These 4 T cell receptor beta chains share one sample of origin, sequenced in a study of blood T cell repertoires in COVID-19. Sequencing used immunoSEQ multiplex PCR; TCRdb keeps in-frame clones, though not all of them. The sample lists around 170,000 clones, around 88% occurring once. The sequencing input was peripheral blood. Receptors were obtained from a woman younger than 45 with acute or convalescent COVID-19.

This clone was observed a few times. The chain links TRBV7-9 to TRBJ1-1; D is perhaps TRBD1 (5 bases). Trimming stripped 7 bases from V and 0 bases from J, with 9 bases between. The CDR3 consists of 13 residues. Looked up from germline, CDR1 is SEHNR and CDR2 is FQNEAQ (reference sequence). CDR3 DNA sequence: TGTGCCAGCACTCAGGGATTGAACACTGAAGCTTTCTTT. It specifies CASTQGLNTEAFF.

The chain is built from TRBV20-1 and TRBJ2-4; a weak D match, TRBD2 (5 bases). This CDR3 has 10 amino acids. Germline assignment: CDR1 DFQATT and CDR2 SNEGSKA (reference sequence). V lost 6 bases and J lost 6, with 6 bases in between. CDR3 DNA sequence: TGCAGTGCGGCGGGAAACATTCAGTACTTC. It codes for CSAAGNIQYF.

The chain uses TRBV7-2 and TRBJ2-7; TRBD2 agrees at 9 bases. Trimming removed 5 bases from V and 3 bases from J; junction bases left unmatched: 11. The CDR3 is made up of 16 amino acids. CDR1 is SGHTA and CDR2 is FQGNSA in the germline V gene. CDR3 protein: CASSAAVASGIYEQYF. In DNA form, the CDR3 reads TGTGCCAGCAGCGCAGCCGTGGCTAGCGGGATCTACGAGCAGTACTTC.

The CDR3 reads CAWSVRDRDRYGYTF. Here the CDR3 DNA reads TGTGCCTGGAGTGTCCGGGACAGGGATCGATATGGCTACACCTTC. The chain links TRBV30 to TRBJ1-2, with 9 bases fitting TRBD1. Germline CDR1 GTSNPN, CDR2 SVGIG (reference sequence). J lost 5 bases, V lost 0 bases, and 7 bases had no gene match. The CDR3 loop spans 15 amino acids.